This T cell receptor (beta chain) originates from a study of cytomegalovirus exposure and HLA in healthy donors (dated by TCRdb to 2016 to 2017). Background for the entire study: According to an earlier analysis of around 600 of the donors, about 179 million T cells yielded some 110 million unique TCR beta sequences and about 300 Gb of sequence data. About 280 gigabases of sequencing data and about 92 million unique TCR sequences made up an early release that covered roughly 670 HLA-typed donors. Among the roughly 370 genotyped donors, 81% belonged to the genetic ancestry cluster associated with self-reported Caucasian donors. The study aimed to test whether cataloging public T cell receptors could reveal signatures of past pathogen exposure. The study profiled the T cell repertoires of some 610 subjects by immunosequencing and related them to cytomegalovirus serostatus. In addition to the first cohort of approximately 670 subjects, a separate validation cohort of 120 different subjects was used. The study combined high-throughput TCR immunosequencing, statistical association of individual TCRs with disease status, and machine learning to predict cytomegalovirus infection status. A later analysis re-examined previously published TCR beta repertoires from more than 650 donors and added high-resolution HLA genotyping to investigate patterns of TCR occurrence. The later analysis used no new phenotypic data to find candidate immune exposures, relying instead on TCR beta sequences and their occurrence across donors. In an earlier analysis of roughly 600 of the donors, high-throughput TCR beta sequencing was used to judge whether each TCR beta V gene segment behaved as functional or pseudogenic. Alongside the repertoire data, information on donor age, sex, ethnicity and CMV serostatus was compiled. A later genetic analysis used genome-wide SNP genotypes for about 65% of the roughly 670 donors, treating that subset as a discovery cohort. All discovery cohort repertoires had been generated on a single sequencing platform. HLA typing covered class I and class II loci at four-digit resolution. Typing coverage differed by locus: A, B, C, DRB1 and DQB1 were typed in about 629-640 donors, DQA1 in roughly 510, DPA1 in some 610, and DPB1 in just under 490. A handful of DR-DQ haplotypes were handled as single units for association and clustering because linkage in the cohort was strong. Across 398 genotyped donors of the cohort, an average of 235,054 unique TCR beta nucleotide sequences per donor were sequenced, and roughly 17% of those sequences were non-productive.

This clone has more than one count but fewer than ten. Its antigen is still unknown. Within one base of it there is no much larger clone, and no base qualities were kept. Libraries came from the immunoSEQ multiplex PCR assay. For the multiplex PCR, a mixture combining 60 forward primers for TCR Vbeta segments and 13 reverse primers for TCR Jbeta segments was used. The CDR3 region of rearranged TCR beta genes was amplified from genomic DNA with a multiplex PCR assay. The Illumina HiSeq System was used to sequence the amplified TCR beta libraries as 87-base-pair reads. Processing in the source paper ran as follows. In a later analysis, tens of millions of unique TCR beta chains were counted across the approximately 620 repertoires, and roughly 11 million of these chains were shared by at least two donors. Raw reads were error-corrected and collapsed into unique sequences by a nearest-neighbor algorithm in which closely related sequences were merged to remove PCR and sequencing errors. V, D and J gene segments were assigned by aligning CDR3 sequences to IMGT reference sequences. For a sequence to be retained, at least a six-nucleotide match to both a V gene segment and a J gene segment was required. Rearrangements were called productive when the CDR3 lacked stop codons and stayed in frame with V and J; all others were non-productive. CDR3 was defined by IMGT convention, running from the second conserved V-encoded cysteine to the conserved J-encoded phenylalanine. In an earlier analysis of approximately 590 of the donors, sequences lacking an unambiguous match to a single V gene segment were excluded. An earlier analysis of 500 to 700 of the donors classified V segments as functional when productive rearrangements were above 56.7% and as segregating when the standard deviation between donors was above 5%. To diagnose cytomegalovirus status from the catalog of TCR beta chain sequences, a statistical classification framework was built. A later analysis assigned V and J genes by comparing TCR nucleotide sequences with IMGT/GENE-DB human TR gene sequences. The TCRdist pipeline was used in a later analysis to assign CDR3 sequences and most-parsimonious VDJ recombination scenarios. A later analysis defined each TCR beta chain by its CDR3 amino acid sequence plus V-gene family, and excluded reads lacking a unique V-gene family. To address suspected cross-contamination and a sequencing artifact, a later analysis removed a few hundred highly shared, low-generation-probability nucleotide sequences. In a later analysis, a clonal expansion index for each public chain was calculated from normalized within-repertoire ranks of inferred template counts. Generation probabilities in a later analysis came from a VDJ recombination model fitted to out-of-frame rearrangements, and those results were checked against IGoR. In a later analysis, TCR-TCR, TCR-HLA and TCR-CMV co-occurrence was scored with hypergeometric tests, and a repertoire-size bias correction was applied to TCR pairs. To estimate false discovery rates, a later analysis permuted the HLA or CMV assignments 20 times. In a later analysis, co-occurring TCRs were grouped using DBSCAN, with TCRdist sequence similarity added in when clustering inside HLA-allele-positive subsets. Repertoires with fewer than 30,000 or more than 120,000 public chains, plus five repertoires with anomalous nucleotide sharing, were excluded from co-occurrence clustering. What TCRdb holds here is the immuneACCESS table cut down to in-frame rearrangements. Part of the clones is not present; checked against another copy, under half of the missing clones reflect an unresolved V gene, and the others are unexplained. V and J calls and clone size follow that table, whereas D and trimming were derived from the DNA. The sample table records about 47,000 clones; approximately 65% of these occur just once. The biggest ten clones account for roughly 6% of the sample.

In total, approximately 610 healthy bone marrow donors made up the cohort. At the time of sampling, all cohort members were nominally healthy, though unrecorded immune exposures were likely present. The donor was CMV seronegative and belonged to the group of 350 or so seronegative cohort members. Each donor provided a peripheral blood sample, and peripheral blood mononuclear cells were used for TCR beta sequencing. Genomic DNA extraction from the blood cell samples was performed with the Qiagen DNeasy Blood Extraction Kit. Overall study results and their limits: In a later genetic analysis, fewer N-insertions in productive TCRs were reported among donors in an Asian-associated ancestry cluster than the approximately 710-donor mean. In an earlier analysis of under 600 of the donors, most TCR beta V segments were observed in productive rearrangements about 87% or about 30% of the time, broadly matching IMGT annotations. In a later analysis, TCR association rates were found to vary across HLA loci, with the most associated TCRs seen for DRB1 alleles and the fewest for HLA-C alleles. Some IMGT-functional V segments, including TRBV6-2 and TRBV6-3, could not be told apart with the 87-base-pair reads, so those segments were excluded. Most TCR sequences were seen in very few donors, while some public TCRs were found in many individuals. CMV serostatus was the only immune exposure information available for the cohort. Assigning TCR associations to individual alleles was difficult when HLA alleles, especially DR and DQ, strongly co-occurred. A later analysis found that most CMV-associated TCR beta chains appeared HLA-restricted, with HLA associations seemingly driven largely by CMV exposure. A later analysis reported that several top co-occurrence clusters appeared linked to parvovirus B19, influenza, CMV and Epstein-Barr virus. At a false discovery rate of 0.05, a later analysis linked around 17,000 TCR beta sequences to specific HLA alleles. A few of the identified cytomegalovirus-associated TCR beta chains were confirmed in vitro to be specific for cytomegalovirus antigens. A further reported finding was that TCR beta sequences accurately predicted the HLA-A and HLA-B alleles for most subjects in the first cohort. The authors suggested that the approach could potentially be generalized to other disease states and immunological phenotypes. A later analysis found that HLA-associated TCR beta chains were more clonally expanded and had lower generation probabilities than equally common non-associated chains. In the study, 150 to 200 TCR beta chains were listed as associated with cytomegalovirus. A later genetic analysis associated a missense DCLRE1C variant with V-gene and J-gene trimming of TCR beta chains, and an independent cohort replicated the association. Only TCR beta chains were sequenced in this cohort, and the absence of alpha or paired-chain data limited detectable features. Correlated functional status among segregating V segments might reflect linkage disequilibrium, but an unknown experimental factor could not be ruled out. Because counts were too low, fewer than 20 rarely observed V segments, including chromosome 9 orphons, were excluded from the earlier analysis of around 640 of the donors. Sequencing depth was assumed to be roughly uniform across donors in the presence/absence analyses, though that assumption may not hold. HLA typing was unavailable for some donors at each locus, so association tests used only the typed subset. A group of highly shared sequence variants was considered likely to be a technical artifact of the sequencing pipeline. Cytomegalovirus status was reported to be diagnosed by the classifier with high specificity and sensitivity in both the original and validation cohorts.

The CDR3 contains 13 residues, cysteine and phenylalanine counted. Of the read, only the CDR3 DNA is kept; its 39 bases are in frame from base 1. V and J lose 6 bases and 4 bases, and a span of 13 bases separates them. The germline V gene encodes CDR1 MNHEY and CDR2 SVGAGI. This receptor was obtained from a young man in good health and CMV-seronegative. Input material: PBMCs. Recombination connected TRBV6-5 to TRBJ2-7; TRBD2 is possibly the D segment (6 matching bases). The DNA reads TGTGCCAGCAGATACCGGGGAGGTTACGAGCAGTACTTC. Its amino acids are CASRYRGGYEQYF.